Below, one TCR beta chain is given with its context. V gave up 7 bases and J gave up 9 bases, with 16 bases separating them. CDR1 is SGHTA, CDR2 FQGNSA, per germline. The CDR3 totals 14 residues. This specimen comes from a study of cytomegalovirus exposure and HLA in healthy donors. Assay: immunoSEQ multiplex PCR; the TCRdb copy retains only in-frame clones and omits some. The repertoire has some 170,000 clones, roughly 83% of them found once; the top ten carry roughly a tenth. The receptor's source is a man aged 25 to 45 in good health and CMV-seropositive. The chain is built from TRBV7-2 and TRBJ1-6, with D possibly TRBD1 on 5 matching bases. Sequencing was done on a sample of PBMCs. The DNA for the CDR3 is TGTGCCAGCAAGTCGGCGGGGCTGGTTTCACCCCTCCACTTT. Translated: CASKSAGLVSPLHF.